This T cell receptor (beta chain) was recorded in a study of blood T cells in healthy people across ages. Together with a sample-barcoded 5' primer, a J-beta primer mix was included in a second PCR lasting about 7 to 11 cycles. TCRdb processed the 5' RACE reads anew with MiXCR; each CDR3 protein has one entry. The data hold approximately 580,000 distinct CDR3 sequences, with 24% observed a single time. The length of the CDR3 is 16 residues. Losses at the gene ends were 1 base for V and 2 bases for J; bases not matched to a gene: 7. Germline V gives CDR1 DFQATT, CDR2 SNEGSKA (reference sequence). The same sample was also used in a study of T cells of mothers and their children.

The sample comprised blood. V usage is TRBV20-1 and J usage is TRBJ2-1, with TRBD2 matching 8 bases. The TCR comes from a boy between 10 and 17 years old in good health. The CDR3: CSARALTSAAYNEQFF. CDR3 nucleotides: TGCAGTGCTAGAGCCCTGACTAGCGCTGCCTACAATGAGCAGTTCTTC.